Below, 24 T cell receptor beta chains from the same sample are listed, as sequenced in a study of tumor-infiltrating lymphocytes in oesophageal squamous cell carcinoma (dated by TCRdb to 2015 to 2016). Libraries were made using PCR. The reads were generated on an Illumina HiSeq 2000. Starting from the raw public reads, TCRdb applied fastp trimming at Q25, assembled clones with MiXCR and retained in-frame beta chains. Each CDR3 protein appears once, grouped with its most common genes and DNA. The sample records around 14,000 distinct CDR3 sequences, roughly 49% of which are singletons. Over 15% of the sample lies in the top ten. Sequencing was carried out using esophageal tumor tissue. These receptors were obtained from a male donor with esophageal squamous cell carcinoma.

There are a few counts of this clonotype. The rearrangement joins TRBV6-5 to TRBJ2-1; D is unresolved. The germline V and J ends were trimmed by 2 bases and 0 bases, with 8 bases remaining between them. In germline, CDR1 is MNHEY, CDR2 SVGAGI. The CDR3 is 15 amino acids. CDR3 amino acids: CASSYHPSSYNEQFF. The CDR3 nucleotides are TGTGCCAGCAGTTACCACCCGAGCTCCTACAATGAGCAGTTCTTC.

This rearrangement joins TRBV6-6 to TRBJ2-5; D might be TRBD2 (6 bases). The better agreement between TRBJ2-7 and the DNA end casts doubt on the J call. The CDR3 spans 18 residues. The germline V gene encodes CDR1 MNHNY and CDR2 SVGAGI (reference sequence). The CDR3 DNA reads TGTGCCAGCAGTTACTCTGGGGGATTACTAGCTTTTTACTACGAGCAGTACTTC. Its protein is CASSYSGGLLAFYYEQYF.

This chain uses TRBV7-3 with TRBJ2-7, with 8 positions matching TRBD2. The tail of the sequence fits TRBJ2-1 better, so the J call may be wrong. The CDR3 contains 11 residues. Germline-derived CDR1 and CDR2 are SGHTA and FQGTGA. CDR3 DNA sequence: TGTGCCAGCAGCTCTAGCGGGGAGCAGTTCTTC. Translating it yields CASSSSGEQFF.

This clonotype was observed a handful of times. The chain recombines TRBV7-6 with TRBJ2-1; the match to TRBD2 covers 13 bases. Germline V gene data show CDR1 as SGHVS and CDR2 as FNYEAQ. Trimming cost V 5 bases and J 3 bases; bases outside gene matches: 7. CDR3 length: 17 residues. CDR3 sequence (DNA): TGTGCCAGCAGCCGGACTAGCGGGAGTCGTAACTACAATGAGCAGTTCTTC. Amino acids: CASSRTSGSRNYNEQFF.

The chain couples TRBV5-1 to TRBJ2-5; TRBD1 might be the D (6 bases). Germline V CDR1 and CDR2: SGHRS, YFSETQ. The CDR3 has 17 amino acids. The ends were cut back, 0 bases at V and 11 bases at J, with 26 bases in the middle. CDR3 residues: CASSLAVVPGVYNEQYF. In DNA, the CDR3 is TGCGCCAGCAGCTTGGCCGTAGTCCCAGGGGTCTACAATGAGCAGTACTTC. The full variable domain, its missing parts supplied by reference TRBV5-1 and TRBJ2-5, is KAGVTQTPRYLIKTRGQQVTLSCSPISGHRSVSWYQQTPGQGLQFLFEYFSETQRNKGNFPGRFSGRQFSNSRSEMNVSTLELGDSALYLCASSLAVVPGVYNEQYFGPGTRLLVL.

This clonotype is labeled as medium-sized (0.01 to 0.1%). This sequence joins TRBV11-2 and TRBJ2-7; 8 bases agree with TRBD2. In germline, CDR1 is SGHAT, CDR2 FQNNGV. CDR3 length equals 14 residues. V gave up 1 base and J gave up 3 bases; unmatched junction bases: 2. The CDR3 reads CASSLVAGSYEQYF. In DNA, the CDR3 is TGTGCCAGCAGCTTAGTAGCGGGGAGCTACGAGCAGTACTTC.

CDR3 coding DNA: TGTGCCAGCAGCCAGGGACAGCGCACAGATACGCAGTACTTC. As protein: CASSQGQRTDTQYF. This rearrangement joins TRBV7-6 to TRBJ2-7; 7 bases agree with TRBD1. Germline lookup yields CDR1 SGHVS and CDR2 FNYEAQ. CDR3 length: 14 amino acids. Germline trimming cut 5 bases from V and 9 bases from J; bases unmatched to any gene: 13.

A few counts support this clonotype. This chain links TRBV7-8 with TRBJ1-4; D is unclear. Germline CDR1 is SGHVS and CDR2 is FQNEAQ. There are 16 residues in the CDR3. The V end lost 5 bases, the J end lost 4 bases, and 17 bases lay between the germline ends. CDR3 nucleotide sequence: TGTGCCAGCAGCCCGCCTCGTTTCGGGATTAATGAAAAACTGTTTTTT. Amino acid sequence: CASSPPRFGINEKLFF. Using reference TRBV7-8 and TRBJ1-4 for the parts outside the CDR3, the full variable domain is GAGVSQSPRYKVAKRGQDVALRCDPISGHVSLFWYQQALGQGPEFLTYFQNEAQLDKSGLPSDRFFAERPEGSVSTLKIQRTQQEDSAVYLCASSPPRFGINEKLFFGSGTQLSVL.

The rearrangement links TRBV6-5 to TRBJ2-5; D may match TRBD1 or TRBD2 (5 bases each). The end of the DNA aligns better with TRBJ2-7, so the J call may be wrong. The CDR3 consists of 17 residues. Looked up from germline, CDR1 is MNHEY and CDR2 is SVGAGI. This CDR3 reads CASKAGFHGAASYEQYF. The CDR3 DNA is TGTGCCAGCAAGGCAGGGTTCCACGGAGCGGCCTCCTACGAGCAGTACTTC.

Points on this clonotype: The junction departs from germline at one end; a sequencing error may be responsible. The J gene is TRBJ2-6, the V gene TRBV10-1; D uncertain. There are 16 residues in the CDR3. The V gene's germline CDR1 is WNHNN and CDR2 SYGVQD (reference sequence). CDR3 in DNA: TGTGCCAGCAGTGAAGTGGGCCTCTCTGGGGCCAACGTCCTGACTTTC. Translation: CASSEVGLSGANVLTF.

The V gene is TRBV6-1, the J gene TRBJ2-7, with 7 bases lining up with TRBD1. The tail of the sequence fits TRBJ2-5 better, so the J call may be wrong. CDR1 and CDR2 (germline): MNHNS, SASEGT. The CDR3 covers 13 residues. In nucleotides, the CDR3 is TGTGCCAGCAGAACCGGGACAGAAGAGACCCAGTACTTC. Protein sequence: CASRTGTEETQYF.

V gene TRBV7-2 combines with J gene TRBJ2-7; 7 bases are shared with TRBD2. Germline V gene sequence: CDR1 SGHTA, CDR2 FQGNSA. The CDR3 loop spans 15 amino acids. The J segment lost 7 bases and the V segment lost 4 bases, leaving 13 bases of the junction unmatched. CDR3 nucleotide sequence: TGTGCCAGCAGCTCCTCTCGCGGGAGTTTCGATGAGCAGTACTTC. Translated, it gives CASSSSRGSFDEQYF.

This clonotype was seen many times. CDR3 sequence reads: CASSYSYRVHYGYTF. In DNA, the CDR3 is TGTGCCAGCAGTTACTCCTACAGGGTACACTATGGCTACACCTTC. The rearrangement links TRBV6-6 to TRBJ1-2; possible D gene TRBD1, 6 bases. Trimming took off 0 bases at V and 3 bases at J, with 11 bases between the two ends. This CDR3 comprises 15 residues. Germline CDR1 reads MNHNY; CDR2 reads SVGAGI (reference sequence).

There are a few counts of this clonotype. The rearrangement uses TRBV24-1 and TRBJ1-1; TRBD1 is a possible D gene (5 bases). The CDR3 totals 13 residues. V was pared by 4 bases and J by 4 bases, with 9 bases between. Germline CDR1 and CDR2: KGHDR and SFDVKD. CDR3 amino acids: CATSEPGGTEAFF. DNA for the CDR3: TGTGCCACCAGTGAGCCGGGGGGCACTGAAGCTTTCTTT.

In its sample, this clonotype was seen many times. Lacking the conserved final phenylalanine or tryptophan, this CDR3 likely reflects a read error. The limits of the CDR3 on the DNA are not certain, so only TCRdb's listed CDR3 is given. The J gene is TRBJ2-6, the V gene TRBV6-6. With termini counted, the CDR3 has 8 amino acids. Per germline, CDR1 MNHNY and CDR2 SVGAGI (reference sequence). CDR3 residues: CASSYTTR.

V gene TRBV9 combines with J gene TRBJ2-1; D possibly corresponds to TRBD2 (5 bases). Germline V gene data show CDR1 as SGDLS and CDR2 as YYNGEE. The CDR3 runs to 14 residues. Trimming removed 0 bases from V and 9 bases from J, with 13 bases in between. CDR3 nucleotide sequence: TGTGCCAGCAGCGTAGGCGGGCTAGCCGGTGAGCAGTTCTTC. It specifies CASSVGGLAGEQFF.

This sequence joins TRBV7-2 and TRBJ2-5; possibly TRBD2 for D (6 bases). The DNA end is a closer match to TRBJ2-7, so the J assignment may be wrong. Germline CDR1 and CDR2: SGHTA and FQGNSA. The CDR3 has 14 amino acids. CDR3 loop: CASSTDYNSYEQYF. The CDR3 DNA reads TGTGCCAGCAGCACGGACTATAATTCCTACGAGCAGTACTTC.

The rearrangement joins TRBV29-1 to TRBJ2-3; possibly TRBD2 for D (6 bases). CDR1 and CDR2 (germline): SQVTM, ANQGSEA. Trimming cost V 3 bases and J 0 bases, with 10 bases left between them. CDR3 length equals 14 residues. CDR3 in amino acids: CSVDVLASTDTQYF. The CDR3 bases are TGCAGCGTTGATGTACTAGCAAGCACAGATACGCAGTATTTT.

The genes are TRBV7-2 and TRBJ2-3; D is possibly TRBD2 (6 bases). V lost 1 base to trimming and J lost 11 bases, with 16 bases between them. The CDR3 has 14 residues. Germline V gene sequence: CDR1 SGHTA, CDR2 FQGNSA. The CDR3 region is CASSLEPGGEEQYF. The CDR3 DNA follows: TGTGCCAGCAGCTTAGAACCAGGTGGGGAGGAGCAGTATTTT.

This clonotype was seen a handful of times. The gene calls are TRBV7-9 and TRBJ2-7, with D perhaps TRBD1 or TRBD2 (5 bases each). The J call may be in error: the DNA end matches TRBJ2-5 better. CDR1 is SEHNR, CDR2 FQNEAQ, per germline (reference sequence). This CDR3 is built from 17 residues. The CDR3 sequence is CASSLGPTGLGWETQYF. CDR3 in DNA: TGTGCCAGCAGTTTGGGGCCCACGGGGCTAGGTTGGGAGACCCAGTACTTC.

In nucleotides, the CDR3 is TGTGCCAGCAGCTTAGTGCCCGGTTCTAACTATGGCTACACCTTC. It encodes CASSLVPGSNYGYTF. The chain employs TRBV7-8 and TRBJ1-2; no firm D call. Germline CDR1 SGHVS, CDR2 FQNEAQ. Trimming pared 1 base from V and 0 bases from J, leaving 9 bases between. The CDR3 runs to 15 residues.

The CDR3 coding sequence is TGTGCCAGCAGTTTAGAAGAGGGGGAGACCCAGTACTTC. This sequence encodes CASSLEEGETQYF. This chain links TRBV12-3 or TRBV12-4 with TRBJ2-1; perhaps D is TRBD1 or TRBD2 (5 bases each). Judging by the DNA end, TRBJ2-5 fits better; the J call may be wrong. The length of the CDR3 is 13 residues.

As concerns this clonotype: The conserved phenylalanine or tryptophan normally closing the CDR3 is absent here, so this likely arose from a read error. Because the CDR3's place on the DNA is in doubt, the DNA is left out and the CDR3 is given as listed by TCRdb. The chain links TRBV6-6 to TRBJ2-7; TRBD2 is taken as the D call from the table, unchecked against the DNA. Germline V gene lookup returns CDR1 MNHNY and CDR2 SVGAGI (reference sequence). The CDR3 has 16 residues if both end residues are counted. The CDR3: CALRSAGTSYEQYFGS.

Remarks on this clonotype: At one end, the junction sequence differs from germline, possibly due to a read error. The chain couples TRBV7-2 to TRBJ1-6, with D hard to call. Germline CDR1 is SGHTA and CDR2 is FQGNSA. CDR3 length equals 9 residues. This chain's CDR3 is CASSRPRIF. The CDR3 DNA sequence: TGTGCCAGCAGCCGACCCCGAATCTTT.